This record looks at one T cell receptor beta chain sequence and its context. In TCRdb, the RT-PCR reads were re-called with MiXCR into one record per CDR3 protein. The profile shows approximately 170,000 distinct CDR3 sequences, 30% of them singletons. The source of the sample is a study of patients and donors after allogeneic stem cell transplantation. J was trimmed by 5 bases and V by 5 bases; bases with no gene match: 4. Germline assignment: CDR1 SGHKS and CDR2 YYEKEE (reference sequence). There are 13 residues in the CDR3. The chain links TRBV5-5 to TRBJ2-7, with 10 bases aligning to TRBD1. The receptor was isolated from a human donor who was either an allogeneic HSCT recipient or a stem cell or donor lymphocyte infusion donor (not recorded which). It is not recorded whose cells these are; they may come from a transplant donor. Source material: blood, either unsorted or a sorted T cell fraction (not recorded which). The CDR3 DNA follows: TGTGCCAGCAGGAGACAGGGGGCCCACGAGCAGTACTTC. It is translated as CASRRQGAHEQYF.